The rows below give T cell receptor beta chains drawn from one sample of a study of T cell repertoires in cytomegalovirus infection. Using its own MiXCR run on the reads, TCRdb lists one record per CDR3 protein. The sample shows fewer than 550,000 distinct CDR3 sequences, around 27% of them seen only once. The sequencing sample was made of PBMCs. Receptors originate from a human donor in good health (CMV status not recorded). Some clones in this sample may be carry-over from other donors' samples. Each CDR3 is given with its conserved first and last residue. A D gene is named only where the DNA matches it firmly. Some rows mark clone size as missing; the rest say once, few, many or name a class of expanded clone.

NA,15,NA,TRBV14,TRBJ1-2,CASSQEVGQNYGYTF,TGTGCCAGCAGCCAAGAAGTCGGGCAGAACTATGGCTACACCTTC
NA,12,NA,TRBV7-9,TRBJ2-3,CASTLGRDTQYF,TGTGCCAGCACCCTTGGCAGAGATACGCAGTATTTT
NA,14,NA,TRBV6-5,TRBJ2-3,CASSYEYRPDTQYF,TGTGCCAGCAGTTACGAGTATAGGCCAGATACGCAGTATTTT
NA,15,NA,TRBV19,TRBJ2-7,CASTPSAVSSYEQYF,TGTGCCAGTACCCCGTCTGCAGTGAGCTCCTACGAGCAGTACTTC
many,14,TRBD1,TRBV7-9,TRBJ1-1,CASRLGTGNTEAFF,TGTGCCAGCAGACTTGGGACAGGGAACACTGAAGCTTTCTTT
NA,14,NA,TRBV7-6,TRBJ1-6,CASSLARVAFTLHF,TGTGCCAGCAGCTTAGCGCGCGTAGCTTTTACCCTCCACTTT
few,11,NA,TRBV19,TRBJ1-1,CASLSATEAFF,TGTGCCAGCTTATCGGCCACTGAAGCTTTCTTT
NA,14,TRBD2,TRBV6-2/TRBV6-3,TRBJ2-3,CASSRLAGEDTQYF,TGTGCCAGCAGTCGACTAGCGGGAGAAGATACGCAGTATTTT
many,11,NA,TRBV12-5,TRBJ2-3,CASGFRDTQYF,TGTGCTAGTGGTTTCAGGGATACGCAGTATTTT
NA,11,NA,TRBV6-5,TRBJ2-1,CASSYGPEQFF,TGTGCCAGCAGTTACGGGCCCGAGCAGTTCTTC
NA,13,NA,TRBV20-1,TRBJ1-2,CSAPEAGNYGYTF,TGCAGTGCCCCCGAGGCGGGAAACTATGGCTACACCTTC
few,15,NA,TRBV4-2,TRBJ1-5,CASSVTGQGNQPQHF,TGTGCCAGCAGCGTAACGGGGCAGGGCAATCAGCCCCAGCATTTT
few,16,TRBD1,TRBV6-2/TRBV6-3,TRBJ2-1,CASSPARDRIYNEQFF,TGTGCCAGCAGTCCAGCCCGGGACAGGATTTACAATGAGCAGTTCTTC
NA,15,NA,TRBV29-1,TRBJ1-4,CSVGTTGPINEKLFF,TGCAGCGTTGGGACTACCGGGCCGATTAATGAAAAACTGTTTTTT
NA,13,NA,TRBV27,TRBJ2-3,CASSSRETDTQYF,TGTGCCAGCAGTTCCCGGGAGACGGATACGCAGTATTTT
NA,14,TRBD1,TRBV10-3,TRBJ1-5,CAISEGGQNQPQHF,TGTGCCATCAGTGAAGGGGGACAGAATCAGCCCCAGCATTTT
few,14,NA,TRBV6-1,TRBJ2-1,CASRTNPRDNEQFF,TGTGCCAGCAGAACCAACCCGAGAGACAATGAGCAGTTCTTC
many,15,NA,TRBV6-2/TRBV6-3,TRBJ2-3,CASSSGGASTDTQYF,TGTGCCAGCAGTTCCGGCGGGGCTTCCACAGATACGCAGTATTTT
few,18,NA,TRBV6-2/TRBV6-3,TRBJ1-1,CASSYPPTRRGFYLEAFF,TGTGCCAGCAGTTACCCTCCGACCCGAAGAGGGTTCTACCTTGAAGCTTTCTTT
NA,14,NA,TRBV7-8,TRBJ2-6,CASSPGAGANVLTF,TGTGCCAGCAGCCCAGGGGCTGGGGCCAACGTCCTGACTTTC
NA,14,NA,TRBV27,TRBJ1-5,CASSFESGDQPQHF,TGTGCCAGCAGTTTTGAATCGGGTGATCAGCCCCAGCATTTT
many,13,NA,TRBV7-2,TRBJ1-2,CASSHTFNYGYTF,TGTGCCAGCAGTCATACGTTTAACTATGGCTACACCTTC
NA,15,TRBD2,TRBV12-3/TRBV12-4,TRBJ2-2,CASKLRSGTGGELFF,TGTGCCAGCAAGCTAAGGAGCGGGACTGGCGGGGAGCTGTTTTTT
NA,16,NA,TRBV20-1,TRBJ2-2,CSARDSGVTNTGELFF,TGCAGTGCTAGAGATTCGGGAGTGACGAACACCGGGGAGCTGTTTTTT
many,14,NA,TRBV25-1,TRBJ1-2,CASQGDGMNYGYTF,TGTGCCAGCCAGGGTGACGGGATGAACTATGGCTACACCTTC
once,17,TRBD2,TRBV5-1,TRBJ2-7,CASSFILAGGSSYEQYF,TGCGCCAGCAGCTTTATTCTAGCGGGAGGAAGTTCCTACGAGCAGTACTTC
few,13,NA,TRBV6-5,TRBJ1-4,CASSYIGNEKLFF,TGTGCCAGCAGTTACATAGGGAATGAAAAACTGTTTTTT
NA,14,NA,TRBV7-9,TRBJ1-1,CASSLALTDTEAFF,TGTGCCAGCAGCTTAGCCCTGACGGACACTGAAGCTTTCTTT
NA,13,NA,TRBV7-9,TRBJ1-3,CASSPVAGNTIYF,TGTGCCAGCAGCCCTGTAGCCGGAAACACCATATATTTT
NA,16,TRBD2,TRBV7-9,TRBJ2-5,CASSPPVGTRQETQYF,TGTGCCAGCAGCCCCCCGGTGGGGACTAGACAAGAGACCCAGTACTTC
many,13,NA,TRBV12-3/TRBV12-4,TRBJ1-5,CASSYGKSQPQHF,TGTGCCAGCAGTTACGGGAAGAGTCAGCCCCAGCATTTT
NA,16,TRBD1,TRBV7-6,TRBJ1-2,CASSAGTGAVNYGYTF,TGTGCCAGCAGCGCAGGGACAGGGGCCGTAAACTATGGCTACACCTTC
many,14,TRBD2,TRBV12-3/TRBV12-4,TRBJ2-1,CASSRLAGYNEQFF,TGTGCCAGCAGTAGACTAGCGGGATACAATGAGCAGTTCTTC
NA,14,NA,TRBV12-3/TRBV12-4,TRBJ1-2,CASSFRRALYGYTF,TGTGCCAGCAGTTTCCGCAGGGCCCTCTATGGCTACACCTTC
many,15,TRBD2,TRBV7-2,TRBJ2-1,CASSFSGTSPNEQFF,TGTGCCAGCAGCTTTTCCGGGACTAGCCCGAATGAGCAGTTCTTC
few,17,TRBD2,TRBV6-2/TRBV6-3,TRBJ2-1,CASSHGTSGEGYNEQFF,TGTGCCAGCAGTCACGGGACTAGCGGAGAAGGGTACAATGAGCAGTTCTTC
few,14,NA,TRBV19,TRBJ1-1,CASTTDQQNTEAFF,TGTGCCAGTACCACTGATCAACAGAACACTGAAGCTTTCTTT
few,16,NA,TRBV28,TRBJ1-1,CASSTQGAFKYTEAFF,TGTGCCAGCAGTACCCAAGGGGCCTTTAAGTACACTGAAGCTTTCTTT
NA,14,TRBD1,TRBV7-9,TRBJ2-5,CASSETGGQETQYF,TGTGCCAGCAGCGAGACAGGGGGCCAAGAGACCCAGTACTTC
NA,10,NA,TRBV29-1,TRBJ1-2,CSVDVYGYTF,TGCAGCGTTGACGTATATGGCTACACCTTC
many,16,NA,TRBV7-2,TRBJ2-1,CASSLVGTRPYNEQFF,TGTGCCAGCAGCTTAGTGGGTACTAGGCCCTACAATGAGCAGTTCTTC
once,16,TRBD2,TRBV24-1,TRBJ2-1,CATSGKRELMRNEQFF,TGTGCCACCAGTGGTAAGCGGGAGCTTATGCGCAATGAGCAGTTCTTC
many,12,NA,TRBV28,TRBJ1-2,CASSLVGYGYTF,TGTGCCAGCAGTTTGGTAGGCTATGGCTACACCTTC
few,18,NA,TRBV7-9,TRBJ2-3,CASSPFSGEWPSTDTQYF,TGTGCCAGCAGCCCCTTTTCGGGGGAATGGCCCTCGACAGATACGCAGTATTTT
NA,15,NA,TRBV7-4,TRBJ2-7,CASSNGGGISYEQYF,TGTGCCAGCAGCAATGGGGGAGGTATCTCCTACGAGCAGTACTTC
NA,16,NA,TRBV5-3,TRBJ2-3,CASSLEGAASTDTQYF,TGTGCCAGCAGCTTGGAGGGGGCGGCAAGCACAGATACGCAGTATTTT
few,13,NA,TRBV7-6,TRBJ2-5,CASSFARGETQYF,TGTGCCAGCAGCTTTGCCAGGGGAGAGACCCAGTACTTC
many,18,NA,TRBV7-8,TRBJ1-6,CASSLEVLWAGNNSPLHF,TGTGCCAGCAGCTTAGAGGTGTTGTGGGCAGGCAATAATTCACCCCTCCACTTT
few,13,TRBD2,TRBV10-2,TRBJ2-2,CASIAGAPGELFF,TGCGCCAGCATAGCGGGAGCCCCCGGGGAGCTGTTTTTT
many,16,NA,TRBV7-2,TRBJ2-1,CASSLGAAVRNHEQFF,TGTGCCAGCAGCTTAGGAGCGGCAGTAAGAAACCATGAGCAGTTCTTC
NA,13,NA,TRBV20-1,TRBJ2-1,CSALDRTYNEQFF,TGCAGTGCCCTTGACAGGACCTACAATGAGCAGTTCTTC
few,16,NA,TRBV12-3/TRBV12-4,TRBJ2-1,CASTPPPGGSYNEQFF,TGTGCCAGCACCCCACCCCCGGGCGGCTCCTACAATGAGCAGTTCTTC
many,13,TRBD2,TRBV7-2,TRBJ2-1,CASSLAREDEQFF,TGTGCCAGCAGCTTAGCACGGGAGGATGAGCAGTTCTTC
few,15,TRBD2,TRBV5-1,TRBJ2-1,CASSTVAGGSNEQFF,TGCGCCAGCAGCACGGTAGCGGGAGGGAGCAATGAGCAGTTCTTC
NA,15,TRBD1,TRBV12-3/TRBV12-4,TRBJ1-2,CASSLVFGQGDGYTF,TGTGCCAGCAGTTTAGTTTTCGGACAGGGGGATGGCTACACCTTC
few,15,NA,TRBV12-3/TRBV12-4,TRBJ2-5,CASSLDGSRRETQYF,TGTGCCAGCAGTTTAGACGGGTCAAGGAGGGAGACCCAGTACTTC